Sequencing of this TCR beta chain was carried out in a study of blood T cell repertoires in COVID-19. Study-wide context: Samples came from the United States, Italy and Spain, spanning acute and convalescent COVID-19. In each case, the material was cDNA or gDNA derived from T cells, B-cell-depleted T cells, or PBMCs.

Enrolled during active infection, Seattle patients were then followed longitudinally. As processed by the authors: Using reference gene primer amplification, nucleated cell counts were estimated. Generated by immunoSEQ multiplex PCR, the TCRdb table keeps only in-frame clones and is missing some. That table furnishes V, J and clone size, whereas the DNA furnished D and trimming. The sample holds approximately 120,000 clones, approximately 90% seen once. The CDR3 contains 18 residues. The J segment lost 8 bases and the V segment lost 5 bases, leaving 21 bases of the junction unmatched. CDR1 is LNHDA and CDR2 is SQIVND in the germline V gene (reference sequence).

The TCR originated in a man in his forties or fifties with COVID-19, enrolled during active disease. Sequencing was carried out using peripheral blood. This chain uses TRBV19 with TRBJ2-7; 10 nucleotides align to TRBD2. CDR3 bases: TGTGCCAGTAGTCTCGAGTTGAGTCCAGCGGGAGGGCCGGGTAAGCAGTACTTC. Amino acids: CASSLELSPAGGPGKQYF.